The rows below give T cell receptor beta chains drawn from one sample of a study of T cell responses to AZD1222 COVID-19 vaccine. Libraries were prepared by immunoSEQ multiplex PCR; TCRdb keeps only in-frame clonotypes and omits some of them. In the table there are approximately 150,000 clones, around 90% of which are singletons. The material was peripheral blood, obtained on day 0 of MenACWY control vaccination. The receptors derive from an adult in good health. Both conserved end residues are part of each CDR3. The D gene is left open where the match is weak. Only some rows state a clone size, as once, few, many or a class for expanded clones.

length: 12; D: .; V: TRBV6-5; J: TRBJ2-7; size: .; DNA: TGTGCCAGCAGCACGAGCTCCTACGAGCAGTACTTC; CDR3: CASSTSSYEQYF
length: 14; D: TRBD1; V: TRBV27; J: TRBJ1-5; size: .; DNA: TGTGCCAGCCGGCGGACAGGGGGCTGGCAGCCCCAGCATTTT; CDR3: CASRRTGGWQPQHF
length: 15; D: .; V: TRBV4-3; J: TRBJ2-7; size: .; DNA: TGCGCCAGCAGCCAAGATCTTGGCCGTCAGTCCGAGCAGTACTTC; CDR3: CASSQDLGRQSEQYF
length: 17; D: .; V: TRBV6-2/TRBV6-3; J: TRBJ1-3; size: few; DNA: TGTGCCAGCAGTTACGAGGCAGCACTATCCTCTGGAAACACCATATATTTT; CDR3: CASSYEAALSSGNTIYF
length: 12; D: .; V: TRBV11-2; J: TRBJ1-5; size: .; DNA: TGTGCCAGTACAGACGGACCGGGGCCCCAGCATTTT; CDR3: CASTDGPGPQHF
length: 13; D: .; V: TRBV11-2; J: TRBJ2-7; size: .; DNA: TGTGCCAGCAGCTTAAGCCCAGGGTTCGAGCAGTACTTC; CDR3: CASSLSPGFEQYF
length: 12; D: .; V: TRBV27; J: TRBJ2-3; size: once; DNA: TGTGCCAGCAGTTCCTTAGGGGGTGGGCAGTATTTT; CDR3: CASSSLGGGQYF
length: 14; D: .; V: TRBV7-2; J: TRBJ1-2; size: .; DNA: TGTGCCAGCAGCTCCGGACGGCAGTACTATGGCTACACCTTC; CDR3: CASSSGRQYYGYTF
length: 14; D: .; V: TRBV28; J: TRBJ1-4; size: once; DNA: TGTGCCAGCAGTTTGTTGGGGGGCGGGGAAAAACTGTTTTTT; CDR3: CASSLLGGGEKLFF
length: 14; D: .; V: TRBV7-8; J: TRBJ1-2; size: .; DNA: TGTGCCAGCAGCTTGGGGCATTCCAACTATGGCTACACCTTC; CDR3: CASSLGHSNYGYTF
length: 14; D: TRBD1; V: TRBV3-1/TRBV3-2; J: TRBJ2-1; size: once; DNA: TGTGCCAGCAGCCCGGGACAGCCTCGCAATGAGCAGTTCTTC; CDR3: CASSPGQPRNEQFF
length: 16; D: .; V: TRBV3-1/TRBV3-2; J: TRBJ2-5; size: once; DNA: TGTGCCAGCAGCCAAGAGTTGGCGGGGGCGCGGGAGACCCAGTACTTC; CDR3: CASSQELAGARETQYF
length: 14; D: .; V: TRBV27; J: TRBJ2-5; size: .; DNA: TGTGCCAGCAGTTTAAAACGGGGCCGGGAGACCCAGTACTTC; CDR3: CASSLKRGRETQYF
length: 17; D: TRBD1; V: TRBV20-1; J: TRBJ1-5; size: .; DNA: TGCAGTGCTAGTGGGTTGGTCGGGCAGGGGGCAATTCAGCCCCAGCATTTT; CDR3: CSASGLVGQGAIQPQHF
length: 17; D: .; V: TRBV4-1; J: TRBJ1-5; size: .; DNA: TGCGCCAGCAGCCAAGATGCAGGACAGAGCCCCCTGGAGCCCCAGCATTTT; CDR3: CASSQDAGQSPLEPQHF
length: 19; D: TRBD2; V: TRBV10-2; J: TRBJ2-3; size: .; DNA: TGCGCCAGCAGTGTATCGGGAATGAGTAGCGGGCAACCTCCGGATACGCAGTATTTT; CDR3: CASSVSGMSSGQPPDTQYF
length: 14; D: .; V: TRBV19; J: TRBJ1-4; size: .; DNA: TGTGCCAGCAGAAACAGTGCAACTAATGAAAAACTGTTTTTT; CDR3: CASRNSATNEKLFF
length: 14; D: .; V: TRBV9; J: TRBJ2-5; size: .; DNA: TGTGCCAGCAGCGTAGATAATGTCCAAGAGACCCAGTACTTC; CDR3: CASSVDNVQETQYF
length: 15; D: TRBD1; V: TRBV28; J: TRBJ1-1; size: .; DNA: TGTGCCAGCAGTTCACAGGGGGGTTGGAACACTGAAGCTTTCTTT; CDR3: CASSSQGGWNTEAFF
length: 12; D: .; V: TRBV5-6; J: TRBJ1-1; size: .; DNA: TGTGCCAGCAGCGTCGGGTTCACTGAAGCTTTCTTT; CDR3: CASSVGFTEAFF
length: 16; D: TRBD2; V: TRBV7-2; J: TRBJ2-3; size: once; DNA: TGTGCCAGCAGCTTAATATCACTAGCGGCCACAGATACGCAGTATTTT; CDR3: CASSLISLAATDTQYF
length: 16; D: TRBD1; V: TRBV5-8; J: TRBJ2-1; size: .; DNA: TGTGCCAGCAGCTTGGCCGGACAGGGGGCCTACAATGAGCAGTTCTTC; CDR3: CASSLAGQGAYNEQFF
length: 15; D: TRBD2; V: TRBV7-8; J: TRBJ2-7; size: .; DNA: TGTGCCAGCAGTTATACCGGGACTAGCGGTTACGAGCAGTACTTC; CDR3: CASSYTGTSGYEQYF
length: 17; D: TRBD1; V: TRBV25-1; J: TRBJ1-3; size: .; DNA: TGTGCCAGCAGTGGCTGGGACAGGGGTCGCTCTGGAAACACCATATATTTT; CDR3: CASSGWDRGRSGNTIYF
length: 18; D: TRBD2; V: TRBV5-1; J: TRBJ2-2; size: .; DNA: TGCGCCAGCAGCTTGGGACTAGCGGGAGCCAAGACCACCGGGGAGCTGTTTTTT; CDR3: CASSLGLAGAKTTGELFF
length: 13; D: .; V: TRBV5-6; J: TRBJ1-2; size: .; DNA: TGTGCCAGCAGCTCTCTACGGAACTATGGCTACACCTTC; CDR3: CASSSLRNYGYTF
length: 15; D: .; V: TRBV6-5; J: TRBJ1-6; size: .; DNA: TGTGCCAGCAGTTACTCGACAGGCTCGAGTTCACCCCTCCACTTT; CDR3: CASSYSTGSSSPLHF
length: 14; D: .; V: TRBV6-6; J: TRBJ2-5; size: .; DNA: TGTGCCAGCACCGAGACCGATCGTCAAGAGACCCAGTACTTC; CDR3: CASTETDRQETQYF
length: 15; D: .; V: TRBV5-1; J: TRBJ2-7; size: few; DNA: TGCGCCAGCAGCGTGGGAGGCGTACCCAACTACGAGCAGTACTTC; CDR3: CASSVGGVPNYEQYF
length: 16; D: .; V: TRBV23-1; J: TRBJ2-2; size: .; DNA: TGCGCCAGCAGCGGGTTGGGGCATTCGAACACCGGGGAGCTGTTTTTT; CDR3: CASSGLGHSNTGELFF
length: 13; D: .; V: TRBV27; J: TRBJ2-1; size: .; DNA: TGTGCCAGCAGGCGGACGGCCTACAATGAGCAGTTCTTC; CDR3: CASRRTAYNEQFF
length: 15; D: .; V: TRBV27; J: TRBJ2-7; size: .; DNA: TGTGCCAGTGCACACTCACAGGGAAGGGGCTACGAGCAGTACTTC; CDR3: CASAHSQGRGYEQYF
length: 14; D: .; V: TRBV2; J: TRBJ1-4; size: .; DNA: TGTGCCAGCAGCCGAGATGGAGGAAATGAAAAACTGTTTTTT; CDR3: CASSRDGGNEKLFF
length: 14; D: TRBD1; V: TRBV27; J: TRBJ1-2; size: .; DNA: TGTGCCAGCACCCCGGGACAGGGTTTCGACGGCTACACCTTC; CDR3: CASTPGQGFDGYTF
length: 13; D: .; V: TRBV9; J: TRBJ2-3; size: .; DNA: TGTGCCAGCAGAGGGACTAGCACAGATACGCAGTATTTT; CDR3: CASRGTSTDTQYF
length: 14; D: .; V: TRBV9; J: TRBJ1-1; size: .; DNA: TGTGCCAGCAGCGTCTTACCAGGGGCTGATGAAGCTTTCTTT; CDR3: CASSVLPGADEAFF
length: 14; D: .; V: TRBV7-2; J: TRBJ2-5; size: .; DNA: TGTGCCAGCAGGGAGCCAGGGGTTTGGGAGACCCAGTACTTC; CDR3: CASREPGVWETQYF
length: 16; D: .; V: TRBV11-2; J: TRBJ1-4; size: .; DNA: TGTGCCAGCAGCTTAGACGGGGGACCCGTGAGTGAAAAACTGTTTTTT; CDR3: CASSLDGGPVSEKLFF
length: 15; D: TRBD2; V: TRBV18; J: TRBJ2-5; size: .; DNA: TGTGCCAGCTCACCAAGCCTAGCGGGAGATGAGACCCAGTACTTC; CDR3: CASSPSLAGDETQYF
length: 14; D: .; V: TRBV19; J: TRBJ1-1; size: once; DNA: TGTGCCAGTAGACCTACAGAGACGAACACTGAAGCTTTCTTT; CDR3: CASRPTETNTEAFF